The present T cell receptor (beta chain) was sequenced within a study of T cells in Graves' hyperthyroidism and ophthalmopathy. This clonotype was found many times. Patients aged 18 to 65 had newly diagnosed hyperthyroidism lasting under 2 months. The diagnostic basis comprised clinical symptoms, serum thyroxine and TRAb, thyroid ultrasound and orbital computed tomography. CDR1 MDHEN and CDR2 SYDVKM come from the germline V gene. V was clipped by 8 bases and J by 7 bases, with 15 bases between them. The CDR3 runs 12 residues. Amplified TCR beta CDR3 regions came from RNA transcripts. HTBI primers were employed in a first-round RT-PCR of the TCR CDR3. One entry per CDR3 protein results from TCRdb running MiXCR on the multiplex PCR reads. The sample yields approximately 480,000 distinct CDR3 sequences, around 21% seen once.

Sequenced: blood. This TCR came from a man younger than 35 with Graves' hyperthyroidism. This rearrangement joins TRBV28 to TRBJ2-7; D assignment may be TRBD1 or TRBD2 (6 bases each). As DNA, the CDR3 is TGTGCCAGCTCAATTACAGGGAGGGAGCAGTACTTC. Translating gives CASSITGREQYF. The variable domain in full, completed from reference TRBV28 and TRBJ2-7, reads DVKVTQSSRYLVKRTGEKVFLECVQDMDHENMFWYRQDPGLGLRLIYFSYDVKMKEKGDIPEGYSVSREKKERFSLILESASTNQTSMYLCASSITGREQYFGPGTRLTVT.